This passage covers 26 T cell receptor beta chains from one sample sequenced in a study of T cells in Graves' hyperthyroidism and ophthalmopathy. There were TCR beta CDR3 regions amplified from RNA transcripts. Researchers ran a first-round RT-PCR on the TCR CDR3 using the HTBI primer set. TCRdb reprocessed the multiplex PCR reads with MiXCR, giving one entry per CDR3 protein. The sample includes fewer than 450,000 distinct CDR3 sequences, roughly 15% of them seen just once. The sample consisted of blood. The receptors were gathered from a woman in her thirties with Graves' hyperthyroidism that later progressed to Graves' ophthalmopathy.

A remark on this clonotype: One end of the junction does not line up with germline, which may come from a read error. This sequence joins TRBV7-9 and TRBJ1-1; a weak D match, TRBD1 (6 bases). Germline values: CDR1 SEHNR, CDR2 FQNEAQ (reference sequence). This CDR3 has 15 amino acids. In DNA, the CDR3 is TGTGCCAGCAGCTTAAGTACAGGGAGGGCCACTGAAGCTTGCTTT. This encodes CASSLSTGRATEACF.

The chain carries TRBV4-1 and TRBJ1-5; 9 nucleotides line up with TRBD1. Losses at the gene ends were 1 base for V and 7 bases for J; bases not matched to a gene: 5. The germline CDR1 and CDR2 sequences are MGHRA and YSYEKL. The CDR3 length is 15 residues. The CDR3 DNA is TGCGCCAGCAGCCAAGTGACAGGGGGAGGCCAGCCCCAGCATTTT. Translating gives CASSQVTGGGQPQHF.

The sample holds a few counts of this clonotype. The genes are TRBV6-1 and TRBJ2-7, with 8 bases identical to TRBD2. This CDR3 contains 14 residues. Germline values: CDR1 MNHNS, CDR2 SASEGT. The junction had 4 bases not matched to a gene; V was cut back by 4 bases and J by 2 bases. In DNA, the CDR3 is TGTGCCAGCAGTGGGGCGCGGGGGGCCTACGAGCAGTACTTC. It encodes CASSGARGAYEQYF.

This clonotype was found many times. The J gene is TRBJ2-1, the V gene TRBV3-1, with 7 bases identical to TRBD2. CDR3 length equals 15 residues. The V and J ends lost 6 bases and 3 bases, in that order; junction bases with no gene match: 8. Germline V lookup: CDR1 LGHDT, CDR2 YNNKEL (reference sequence). The CDR3 here is CASSFPGGYYNEQFF. CDR3 in DNA: TGTGCCAGCAGTTTTCCGGGGGGTTACTACAATGAGCAGTTCTTC.

This clonotype was picked up many times. The rearrangement links TRBV6-1 to TRBJ2-3, with 10 bases identical to TRBD1. The CDR3 is 17 amino acids. J lost 3 bases, V lost 3 bases, and 9 bases had no gene match. CDR1 is MNHNS and CDR2 is SASEGT in the germline V gene. The CDR3 loop is CASSDSAGTGETDTQYF. Written as DNA, the CDR3 is TGTGCCAGCAGTGACTCTGCCGGGACAGGGGAGACAGATACGCAGTATTTT.

Of note for this clonotype: Given a much more abundant clone one base away, this may be a read error. Likely a read error: the CDR3 ends without its conserved phenylalanine or tryptophan. The rearrangement joins TRBV7-9 to TRBJ1-1; D is unresolved. In germline, CDR1 is SEHNR, CDR2 FQNEAQ (reference sequence). The CDR3 spans 15 residues. Trimming took off 1 base at V and 5 bases at J, with 14 bases between the two ends. In DNA, the CDR3 is TGTGCCAGCAGCTTAGTGGGCGGCCAATGGACTGAAGCTTTCCTT. Protein product: CASSLVGGQWTEAFL.

This clonotype came up many times. The gene calls are TRBV20-1 and TRBJ2-7; 10 bases align to TRBD1. J lost 7 bases, V lost 1 base, and 4 bases had no gene match. Germline values: CDR1 DFQATT, CDR2 SNEGSKA (reference sequence). This CDR3 is 13 amino acids long. CDR3 residues: CSARGTGGEEQYF. CDR3 nucleotide sequence: TGCAGTGCTAGAGGGACAGGGGGTGAAGAGCAGTACTTC.

The sample holds a few counts of this clonotype. J is TRBJ1-1 and V is TRBV19, with TRBD1 as a possible D gene (6 bases). Looked up from germline, CDR1 is LNHDA and CDR2 is SQIVND (reference sequence). This CDR3 region has 11 residues. V was shortened by 7 bases and J by 8 bases, with 11 bases between the two germline ends. For the CDR3, the DNA is TGTGCCAGTAACAAGAGGGGGGAAGCTTTCTTT. Amino acid sequence: CASNKRGEAFF.

The chain combines TRBV6-1 with TRBJ1-5; D is possibly TRBD1 (6 bases). The V end lost 6 bases, the J end lost 0 bases, and 24 bases lay between the germline ends. This CDR3 region has 19 residues. CDR1 MNHNS and CDR2 SASEGT come from the germline V gene. In nucleotides, the CDR3 is TGTGCCAGCAGACGCCACGGGACACGGACCCAATATAGCAATCAGCCCCAGCATTTT. This codes for CASRRHGTRTQYSNQPQHF.

This clonotype was detected only a few times. The rearrangement joins TRBV19 to TRBJ2-2, with a tentative D call TRBD1 (6 bases). CDR3 length: 15 amino acids. The V gene lost 4 bases and the J gene lost 1 base, with 10 bases spanning the gap. Per the germline V gene, CDR1 is LNHDA and CDR2 is SQIVND (reference sequence). The CDR3 DNA sequence: TGTGCCAGTAGTAAACAGGGCTGGAACACCGGGGAGCTGTTTTTT. It yields the protein CASSKQGWNTGELFF.

This clonotype was counted many times. V gene TRBV5-1 combines with J gene TRBJ1-2, with D perhaps TRBD1 (5 bases). CDR1 SGHRS and CDR2 YFSETQ come from the germline V gene. CDR3 length: 14 amino acids. The ends were cut back, 1 base at V and 6 bases at J, with 13 bases in the middle. The CDR3, as DNA: TGCGCCAGCAGCTTGAAGGGGACCCTTGATGGCTACACCTTC. It encodes CASSLKGTLDGYTF.

The V call is TRBV12-3 or TRBV12-4, the J call TRBJ2-7; a weak D match, TRBD1 (6 bases). V was shortened by 7 bases and J by 4 bases, with 20 bases between the two germline ends. This CDR3 region has 15 residues. CDR3 protein: CASTQGSSSRYEQYF. The CDR3 nucleotides read TGTGCCAGCACCCAGGGGTCCTCATCCAGATACGAGCAGTACTTC.

This clonotype was counted a few times. The chain links TRBV7-2 to TRBJ1-1; no clear D. V was cut by 3 bases and J by 3 bases, with 8 bases left in between. Germline values: CDR1 SGHTA, CDR2 FQGNSA. CDR3 length: 13 residues. The CDR3 sequence is CASSLVRDTEAFF. CDR3 nucleotide sequence: TGTGCCAGCAGCTTGGTGAGGGACACTGAAGCTTTCTTT.

This clonotype was picked up many times. This chain joins TRBV4-2 and TRBJ1-4; the D gene is possibly TRBD1 (5 bases). V was clipped by 1 base and J by 8 bases, with 14 bases between them. This CDR3 contains 15 residues. Germline V gene sequence: CDR1 LGHNA, CDR2 YNFKEQ. CDR3: CASSQAARAGEKLFF. CDR3 nucleotide sequence: TGTGCCAGCAGCCAAGCGGCCAGGGCGGGGGAAAAACTGTTTTTT.

At least ten counts were recorded for this clonotype. The chain couples TRBV11-3 to TRBJ2-2; 9 bases fit TRBD1. The J segment lost 1 base and the V segment lost 5 bases, leaving 5 bases of the junction unmatched. CDR1 and CDR2 from the germline V gene are SGHNT and YENEEA. CDR3 length equals 16 residues. DNA for the CDR3: TGTGCCAGCAGCGGGGACAGGGTCGGGAACACCGGGGAGCTGTTTTTT. Translation gives CASSGDRVGNTGELFF.

The chain uses TRBV11-2 and TRBJ2-1; D might be TRBD2 (5 bases). CDR3 size: 15 residues. Looked up from germline, CDR1 is SGHAT and CDR2 is FQNNGV. V lost 4 bases, J lost 3 bases, and 13 bases lay in between. CDR3 amino acids: CASSYSVASYNEQFF. The DNA of the CDR3 is TGTGCCAGCAGCTATAGCGTTGCAAGCTACAATGAGCAGTTCTTC.

This clonotype has a count of ten or more. The J gene is TRBJ1-1, the V gene TRBV10-3, with 8 bases lining up with TRBD1. Germline lookup yields CDR1 ENHRY and CDR2 SYGVKD. CDR3 length equals 13 residues. The ends lost 10 bases at V and 4 bases at J; junction bases unmatched: 8. CDR3: CATGQGLATEAFF. CDR3 in DNA: TGTGCCACCGGACAGGGTTTGGCCACTGAAGCTTTCTTT.

This clonotype was detected only a few times. A much larger clonotype is one base distant, so this may be a read error. The chain carries TRBV28 and TRBJ1-2; 7 nucleotides agree with TRBD1. This CDR3 region has 14 residues. Looked up from germline, CDR1 is MDHEN and CDR2 is SYDVKM. CDR3 DNA: TGTGCCGGCAGTTTATTCCCCGGACAGGATGGCTACACCTTC. Protein product: CAGSLFPGQDGYTF.

The chain carries TRBV7-9 and TRBJ2-2; the D gene could be TRBD1 or TRBD2 (5 bases each). Trimming took 5 bases from V and 2 from J, leaving 18 bases between them. This CDR3 has 17 amino acids. The germline CDR1 and CDR2 sequences are SEHNR and FQNEAQ (reference sequence). CDR3 sequence: CASSPPVLRGNTGELFF. The CDR3 nucleotides are TGTGCCAGCAGCCCCCCAGTCTTGAGGGGAAACACCGGGGAGCTGTTTTTT.

This clonotype was counted between two and nine times. The gene calls are TRBV4-1 and TRBJ2-3; D gene ambiguous. This CDR3 is built from 16 residues. Per germline, CDR1 MGHRA and CDR2 YSYEKL. Trimming left V 6 bases short and J 5 bases short, with 21 bases between. In nucleotides, the CDR3 is TGCGCCAGCAGACCAGAAATAGGACCTGTGATAGATACGCAGTATTTT. Translated, it gives CASRPEIGPVIDTQYF.

This clonotype was observed a few times. The CDR3 DNA reads as TGTGCCAGTAGTATGACAGTCAATTCACCCCTCCACTTT. Protein sequence: CASSMTVNSPLHF. The chain uses TRBV19 and TRBJ1-6; a weak D match, TRBD1 (5 bases). The CDR3 spans 13 residues. Germline CDR1 and CDR2: LNHDA and SQIVND (reference sequence). Trimming took off 3 bases at V and 7 bases at J, with 7 bases between the two ends.

The chain employs TRBV25-1 and TRBJ2-3; no firm D call. The germline gives CDR1 MGHDK, CDR2 SYGVNS. The CDR3 is 16 amino acids. Trimming left V 6 bases short and J 3 bases short, with 19 bases between. Here the CDR3 DNA reads TGTGCCAGCAGCCAAACTCTTGCGAAGGTTACAGATACGCAGTATTTT. Residues: CASSQTLAKVTDTQYF.

This clonotype has only a few counts. This sequence joins TRBV6-2 or TRBV6-3 and TRBJ2-7, with TRBD2 matching over 9 bases. V gave up 10 bases and J gave up 2 bases; unmatched junction bases: 9. The CDR3 extends over 14 amino acids. CDR1 is MNHEY and CDR2 is SVGEGT in the germline V gene. The DNA of the CDR3 is TGTGCCACAGAAGGACTAGCGACGCCCTACGAGCAGTACTTC. Translating gives CATEGLATPYEQYF.

This clonotype was found many times. This chain uses TRBV5-1 with TRBJ2-7; either TRBD1 or TRBD2 may fit D (5 bases each). CDR1 is SGHRS and CDR2 is YFSETQ in the germline V gene. Trimming shortened V by 4 bases and J by 6 bases, and 14 bases separated the two germline ends. The CDR3 runs to 13 residues. CDR3 sequence reads: CASSLGGYGEQYF. The CDR3, as DNA: TGCGCCAGCAGCCTTGGGGGTTATGGCGAGCAGTACTTC.

There are many counts of this clonotype. The V and J genes are TRBV13 and TRBJ2-2; TRBD2 is a possible D gene (6 bases). Germline lookup yields CDR1 PRHDT and CDR2 FYEKMQ (reference sequence). The CDR3 loop spans 14 amino acids. V dropped 5 bases and J dropped 1 base, with 8 bases sitting between them. DNA of the CDR3: TGTGCCAGCAGCACCGGGGGGAACACCGGGGAGCTGTTTTTT. Amino acids: CASSTGGNTGELFF.

This clonotype was observed at least ten times. The genes are TRBV25-1 and TRBJ2-5; 9 nucleotides agree with TRBD1. Germline V gives CDR1 MGHDK, CDR2 SYGVNS. J gave up 1 base and V 5 bases, and 5 bases lay outside the gene matches. This CDR3 comprises 15 residues. The CDR3 protein is CASSKDRGRQETQYF. The CDR3 DNA follows: TGTGCCAGCAGTAAGGACAGGGGTCGCCAAGAGACCCAGTACTTC.